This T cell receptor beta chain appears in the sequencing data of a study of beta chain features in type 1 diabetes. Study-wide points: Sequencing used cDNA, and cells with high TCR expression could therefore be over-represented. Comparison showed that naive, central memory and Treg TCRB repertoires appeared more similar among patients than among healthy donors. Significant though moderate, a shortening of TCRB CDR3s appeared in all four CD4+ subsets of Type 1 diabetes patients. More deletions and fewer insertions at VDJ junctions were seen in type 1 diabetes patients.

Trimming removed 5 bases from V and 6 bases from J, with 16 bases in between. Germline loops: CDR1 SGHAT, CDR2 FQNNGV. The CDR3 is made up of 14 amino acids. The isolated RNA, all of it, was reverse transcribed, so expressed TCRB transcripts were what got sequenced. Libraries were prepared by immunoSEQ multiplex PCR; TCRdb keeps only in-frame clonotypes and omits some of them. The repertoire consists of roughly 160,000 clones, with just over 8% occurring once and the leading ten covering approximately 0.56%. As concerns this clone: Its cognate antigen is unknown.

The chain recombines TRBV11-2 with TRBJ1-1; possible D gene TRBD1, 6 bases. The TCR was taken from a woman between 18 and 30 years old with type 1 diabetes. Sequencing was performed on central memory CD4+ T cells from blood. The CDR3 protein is CASSRNRDMSEAFF. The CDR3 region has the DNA TGTGCCAGCAGCAGAAATAGGGACATGTCTGAAGCTTTCTTT.